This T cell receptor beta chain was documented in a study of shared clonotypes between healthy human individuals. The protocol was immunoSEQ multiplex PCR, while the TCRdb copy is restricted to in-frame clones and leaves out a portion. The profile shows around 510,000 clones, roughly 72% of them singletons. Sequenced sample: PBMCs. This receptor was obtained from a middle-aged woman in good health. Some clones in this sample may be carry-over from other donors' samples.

The DNA for the CDR3 is TGTGCCAGCAGCTCTCTGTCAAGCGGGAGATGGGGAAATGAGCAGTTCTTC. This translates into CASSSLSSGRWGNEQFF. The chain combines TRBV7-9 with TRBJ2-1, with TRBD2 matching over 8 bases. CDR3 length: 17 residues. Germline V gene lookup returns CDR1 SEHNR and CDR2 FQNEAQ (reference sequence). V shed 4 bases, J shed 7 bases, and the junction held 15 bases outside the gene matches. Based on the CDR3 plus reference TRBV7-9 and TRBJ2-1, the full variable domain is DTGVSQNPRHKITKRGQNVTFRCDPISEHNRLYWYRQTLGQGPEFLTYFQNEAQLEKSRLLSDRFSAERPKGSFSTLEIQRTEQGDSAMYLCASSSLSSGRWGNEQFFGPGTRLTVL.